One sample yielded the 26 T cell receptor beta chains listed below, sequenced in a study of blood T cell repertoires in COVID-19. Using immunoSEQ multiplex PCR, the repertoire was profiled, and TCRdb retains in-frame clones only, with some absent. The sample includes 100,000 to 150,000 clones, about four fifths of them seen just once. Sequencing was carried out using peripheral blood. Receptor source: a middle-aged man with active or convalescent COVID-19.

The chain has TRBV9 and TRBJ2-1; D unresolved. V lost 4 bases and J lost 4, with 6 bases in between. Germline V CDR1 and CDR2: SGDLS, YYNGEE. CDR3 length: 12 amino acids. In DNA form, the CDR3 reads TGTGCCAGCAGCAACTCTTACAATGAGCAGTTCTTC. It codes for CASSNSYNEQFF. The variable domain in full, with the rest retrieved from reference TRBV9 and TRBJ2-1, is DSGVTQTPKHLITATGQRVTLRCSPRSGDLSVYWYQQSLDQGLQFLIQYYNGEERAKGNILERFSAQQFPDLHSELNLSSLELGDSALYFCASSNSYNEQFFGPGTRLTVL.

The DNA of the CDR3 is TGCGCCAGCAGCTTGATCACGACAGGGGGTAGAGATGAGCAGTTCTTC. Translation gives CASSLITTGGRDEQFF. This chain uses TRBV5-1 with TRBJ2-1; 9 bases are shared with TRBD1. The trim removed 1 base at V and 8 bases at J, leaving 10 bases unmatched. The germline gives CDR1 SGHRS, CDR2 YFSETQ. There are 16 residues in the CDR3.

The chain recombines TRBV10-3 with TRBJ2-2; D perhaps matches TRBD1 (5 bases). This CDR3 contains 14 residues. Germline CDR1 is ENHRY and CDR2 is SYGVKD. The CDR3 DNA is TGTTCAACCGGAAGGGGAACCAACACCGGGGAGCTGTTTTTT. As protein: CSTGRGTNTGELFF.

The chain links TRBV3-1 (or the pseudogene TRBV3-2) to TRBJ2-2; 11 bases are a match to TRBD2. CDR1 and CDR2 from the germline V gene are LGHDT and YNNKEL (reference sequence). There are 15 residues in the CDR3. Trimming removed 4 bases from V and 4 bases from J; junction bases left unmatched: 2. CDR3 sequence reads: CASSRGTSGTGELFF. The CDR3 DNA sequence: TGTGCCAGCAGCCGCGGGACTAGCGGCACCGGGGAGCTGTTTTTT.

The chain couples TRBV6-2 or TRBV6-3 to TRBJ2-7; TRBD1 matches at 8 bases. This CDR3 comprises 15 residues. The junction had 13 bases not matched to a gene; V was cut back by 6 bases and J by 6 bases. The germline V gene has CDR1 MNHEY and CDR2 SVGEGT. The CDR3 DNA sequence: TGTGCCAGCAGCGACTTTACCGGGACAGGAGTCGAGCAGTACTTC. Its translation is CASSDFTGTGVEQYF.

The chain uses TRBV27 and TRBJ2-4; maybe TRBD1 (6 bases). The germline gives CDR1 MNHEY, CDR2 SMNVEV (reference sequence). This CDR3 spans 16 amino acids. Trimming left V 10 bases short and J 1 base short, with 20 bases between. For the CDR3, the DNA is TGTGCCACATCCTCACAGGGATTAGCGGCCAAAAACATTCAGTACTTC. It specifies CATSSQGLAAKNIQYF.

This clone was picked up many times. The gene calls are TRBV27 and TRBJ1-1, with D perhaps TRBD1 (5 bases). From germline, CDR1 is MNHEY and CDR2 SMNVEV (reference sequence). CDR3 length: 16 residues. V dropped 4 bases and J dropped 4 bases, with 19 bases sitting between them. CDR3 region: CASSSQTARLGTEAFF. Written as DNA, the CDR3 is TGTGCCAGCAGTTCCCAGACAGCAAGGTTGGGCACTGAAGCTTTCTTT.

This chain connects TRBV5-6 to TRBJ2-1, with 13 bases fitting TRBD2. Germline CDR1 SGHDT, CDR2 YYEEEE. CDR3 length: 15 amino acids. J was trimmed by 8 bases and V by 4 bases; bases with no gene match: 6. The CDR3 bases are TGTGCCAGCAGCCTACCGGGACTAGCGGGATATGAGCAGTTCTTC. This sequence encodes CASSLPGLAGYEQFF.

This clone has more than one count but fewer than ten. The genes are TRBV6-5 and TRBJ1-1; D call uncertain. This CDR3 is built from 12 residues. V was cut by 10 bases and J by 1 base, with 10 bases left in between. CDR1 and CDR2 (germline): MNHEY, SVGAGI. CDR3 sequence: CATSLGNTEAFF. The CDR3 DNA reads TGTGCCACAAGCCTCGGGAACACTGAAGCTTTCTTT.

The rearrangement uses TRBV11-2 and TRBJ2-1; 7 positions match TRBD2. This CDR3 is 13 amino acids long. The germline gives CDR1 SGHAT, CDR2 FQNNGV. V dropped 1 base and J dropped 6; count of bases not matched to a gene: 0. This chain's CDR3 is CASSLGGGNEQFF. The CDR3 DNA follows: TGTGCCAGCAGCTTAGGGGGGGGCAATGAGCAGTTCTTC.

This chain connects TRBV12-3 or TRBV12-4 to TRBJ2-1; no clear D gene. V gave up 4 bases and J gave up 9 bases, with 13 bases separating them. This CDR3 is 13 amino acids long. The CDR3 nucleotides read TGTGCCAGCAGTTCTCCCTCTTTCAGTGAGCAGTTCTTC. Protein product: CASSSPSFSEQFF.

V and J are TRBV11-2 and TRBJ2-4; 7 bases align to TRBD1. Germline V gene sequence: CDR1 SGHAT, CDR2 FQNNGV. CDR3 length: 13 amino acids. The J segment lost 7 bases and the V segment lost 5 bases, leaving 5 bases of the junction unmatched. As DNA, the CDR3 is TGTGCCAGCAGCGGCGACAGGGTGAACATTCAGTACTTC. It is translated as CASSGDRVNIQYF.

The chain links TRBV3-1 (or the pseudogene TRBV3-2) to TRBJ2-7; D gene unclear. Germline CDR1 and CDR2: LGHDT and YNNKEL (reference sequence). V was pared by 4 bases and J by 2 bases, with 15 bases between. The CDR3 length is 15 residues. CDR3 DNA: TGTGCCAGCAGCCGTGAACCGGGTTCCCCCTACGAGCAGTACTTC. It is translated as CASSREPGSPYEQYF.

The chain has TRBV7-8 and TRBJ1-1; D remains unclear. This CDR3 region has 14 residues. V was cut by 5 bases and J by 0 bases, with 10 bases left in between. Germline lookup yields CDR1 SGHVS and CDR2 FQNEAQ. The CDR3 DNA follows: TGTGCCAGCAGCCCAGACGCGGTGAACACTGAAGCTTTCTTT. Amino acids: CASSPDAVNTEAFF.

This clone was counted only a few times. The chain employs TRBV7-9 and TRBJ1-1; D remains unclear. Germline-derived CDR1 and CDR2 are SEHNR and FQNEAQ (reference sequence). Trimming stripped 4 bases from V and 1 base from J, with 10 bases between. The CDR3 runs to 14 residues. The CDR3, as DNA: TGTGCCAGCAGCTCAGAGGGTAGGAACACTGAAGCTTTCTTT. This gives the protein CASSSEGRNTEAFF.

V is TRBV30 and J is TRBJ2-7; TRBD1 is a possible D gene (7 bases). CDR3 length equals 18 residues. CDR1 and CDR2 from the germline V gene are GTSNPN and SVGIG (reference sequence). The chain's CDR3 is CASWRADRAPGSSYEQYF. CDR3 DNA sequence: TGTGCTTCATGGAGGGCAGACAGGGCCCCTGGATCGTCCTACGAGCAGTACTTC.

This clone appeared a few times. The chain recombines TRBV7-9 with TRBJ1-2; 7 positions agree with TRBD1. Germline V gene sequence: CDR1 SEHNR, CDR2 FQNEAQ (reference sequence). The CDR3 sequence is 15 residues long. Trimming at V came to 1 base and at J to 8 bases, leaving 10 bases not matched to a gene. The CDR3 region has the DNA TGTGCCAGCAGCTTAGTATCGAGACAGGGAGCGGGCTACACCTTC. Its translation: CASSLVSRQGAGYTF.

The rearrangement joins TRBV6-5 to TRBJ2-1; weak D call: TRBD2 (7 bases). Trimming shortened V by 2 bases and J by 7 bases, and 12 bases separated the two germline ends. Germline values: CDR1 MNHEY, CDR2 SVGAGI. This CDR3 has 14 amino acids. Here the CDR3 reads CASSYRGGGNEQFF. Here the CDR3 DNA reads TGTGCCAGCAGTTACAGAGGGGGGGGGAATGAGCAGTTCTTC.

V usage is TRBV6-5 and J usage is TRBJ1-1, with TRBD1 as a possible D gene (5 bases). The CDR3 is 16 amino acids. V shed 0 bases and J shed 4 bases, with 15 bases lying between them. Per germline, CDR1 MNHEY and CDR2 SVGAGI. This chain's CDR3 is CASSYSGGVGVTEAFF. DNA for the CDR3: TGTGCCAGCAGTTACTCGGGAGGGGTAGGAGTCACTGAAGCTTTCTTT.

The rearrangement joins TRBV2 to TRBJ1-1; D may be TRBD1 (6 bases). V was cut by 4 bases and J by 4 bases, with 10 bases left in between. The CDR3 covers 13 residues. CDR1 and CDR2 from the germline V gene are SNHLY and FYNNEI. In DNA form, the CDR3 reads TGTGCCAGCAGTGTGGACAGCGCCACTGAAGCTTTCTTT. Translating gives CASSVDSATEAFF.

The chain recombines TRBV6-5 with TRBJ2-3; 9 bases map to TRBD2. This CDR3 comprises 15 residues. CDR1 and CDR2 (germline): MNHEY, SVGAGI. The trim removed 0 bases at V and 4 bases at J, leaving 2 bases unmatched. CDR3 region: CASSYSAGGPDTQYF. In nucleotides, the CDR3 is TGTGCCAGCAGTTACTCGGCGGGGGGGCCAGATACGCAGTATTTT.

The gene calls are TRBV4-3 and TRBJ1-2; D ambiguous. V gave up 0 bases and J gave up 7 bases, with 18 bases separating them. The CDR3 contains 16 residues. The germline gives CDR1 LGHNA, CDR2 YSLEER. The CDR3 DNA follows: TGCGCCAGCAGCCAAGATAGGAGGGCCGAGGTCTCTGGCTACACCTTC. This gives the protein CASSQDRRAEVSGYTF.

This clone has a handful of counts. The V and J genes are TRBV4-2 and TRBJ2-3; TRBD2 agrees at 10 bases. Germline CDR1 reads LGHNA; CDR2 reads YNFKEQ. The CDR3 covers 17 residues. The junction had 9 bases not matched to a gene; V was cut back by 2 bases and J by 4 bases. The CDR3 nucleotides are TGTGCCAGCAGCCAACCCTCTAGCGGGGGTGGGGCAGATACGCAGTATTTT. Its translation is CASSQPSSGGGADTQYF.

The J gene is TRBJ1-1, the V gene TRBV9; D gene uncertain. The CDR3 is made up of 13 amino acids. Per the germline V gene, CDR1 is SGDLS and CDR2 is YYNGEE. With 1 base removed from V and 1 base from J, the gap between germline ends came to 5 bases. The CDR3 sequence: CASSVRRNTEAFF. The CDR3 DNA reads TGTGCCAGCAGCGTAAGGAGGAACACTGAAGCTTTCTTT.

The chain combines TRBV11-2 with TRBJ1-2, with 8 bases identical to TRBD1. The germline V gene encodes CDR1 SGHAT and CDR2 FQNNGV. The CDR3 contains 13 residues. V lost 5 bases, J lost 3 bases, and 2 bases stayed unmatched. CDR3 nucleotide sequence: TGTGCCAGCAGCGCGGACAGGGACTATGGCTACACCTTC. It encodes CASSADRDYGYTF.

This chain links TRBV6-1 with TRBJ1-1, with 8 bases matching TRBD1. The CDR3 length is 14 residues. Germline V gene sequence: CDR1 MNHNS, CDR2 SASEGT. With 2 bases clipped from V and 11 bases from J, the junction kept 10 bases outside the gene matches. The CDR3 DNA reads TGTGCCAGCAGTGAACCCGGACAGGGAAAGAGGGCTTTCTTT. Translation: CASSEPGQGKRAFF.